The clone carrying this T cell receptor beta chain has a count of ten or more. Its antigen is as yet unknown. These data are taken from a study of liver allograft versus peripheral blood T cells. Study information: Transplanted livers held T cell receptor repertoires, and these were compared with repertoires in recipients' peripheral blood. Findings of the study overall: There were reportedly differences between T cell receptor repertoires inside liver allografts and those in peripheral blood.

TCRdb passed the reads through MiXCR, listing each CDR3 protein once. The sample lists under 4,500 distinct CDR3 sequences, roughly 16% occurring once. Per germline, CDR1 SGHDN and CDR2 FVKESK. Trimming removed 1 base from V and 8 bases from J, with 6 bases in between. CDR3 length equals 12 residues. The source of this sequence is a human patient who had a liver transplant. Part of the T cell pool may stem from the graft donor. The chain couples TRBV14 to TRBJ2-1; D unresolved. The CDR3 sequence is CASSQVRHEQFF. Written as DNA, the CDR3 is TGTGCCAGCAGCCAAGTACGGCATGAGCAGTTCTTC.